This T cell receptor beta chain originates from a study of cytomegalovirus exposure and HLA in healthy donors. Study-wide results and caveats: In a later analysis, DRB1 alleles had the most associated TCRs; HLA-C alleles the fewest. Prediction of most subjects' HLA-A and HLA-B alleles by TCR beta sequences was reportedly accurate. A later analysis found common viral pathogens apparently linked to several of the most significant clusters. Through in vitro validation, three CMV-associated chains were shown to be specific for CMV antigens.

As regards this clone: The antigen is unknown.

The PCR was carried out with 60 Vbeta primers and 13 Jbeta primers. Repertoires were generated with immunoSEQ multiplex PCR, while TCRdb's copy carries only in-frame clones and drops some. In the table there are tens of thousands of clones, 82% of which are singletons. Germline assignment: CDR1 SGHRS and CDR2 YFSETQ. The V segment lost 2 bases and the J segment 5 bases; nucleotides outside the gene matches: 7. The CDR3 consists of 16 residues. The TCR comes from a woman aged 18-29 years in good health and CMV-seronegative. Sequencing input: PBMCs. The chain has TRBV5-1 and TRBJ2-2; 9 bases agree with TRBD1. The CDR3 here is CASSLQQGASTGELFF. In DNA, the CDR3 is TGCGCCAGCAGCTTACAACAGGGGGCCTCGACCGGGGAGCTGTTTTTT.